These T cell receptor beta chains were read from a single sample in a study of shared clonotypes between healthy human individuals. Profiling relied on immunoSEQ multiplex PCR, and the TCRdb table lists in-frame clones only, not all of them. The sample yields over 2 million clones, 92% seen once. Sequenced sample: naive CD4+ T cells from PBMCs. The receptors come from a young man in good health. Some clones in this sample may be carry-over from other donors' samples. Both conserved end residues are part of each CDR3. The D gene is left open where the match is weak. Not every row has a clone size; where given, it reads once, few, many or a size class.

-	TRBV6-1	-	TRBJ2-2	15	TGTGCCAGCACAACGGGAAAGCTTGGCACCGGGGAGCTGTTTTTT	CASTTGKLGTGELFF
-	TRBV30	-	TRBJ1-1	11	TGTGCCTGGAGCAGACAGACTGAAGCTTTCTTT	CAWSRQTEAFF
-	TRBV28	TRBD1	TRBJ1-2	17	TGTGCCAGCAGTTTAGGCGGCCTGGACAGGGAATTTGGTGGCTACACCTTC	CASSLGGLDREFGGYTF
-	TRBV5-1	TRBD1	TRBJ1-6	17	TGCGCCAGCAGCCGAGGGGCCGGGGGGACAGGGGAATCACCCCTCCACTTT	CASSRGAGGTGESPLHF
-	TRBV6-5	TRBD1	TRBJ1-1	15	TGTGCCAGCATTTCCCTGACAGGGGGATCTACTGAAGCTTTCTTT	CASISLTGGSTEAFF
-	TRBV19	-	TRBJ1-2	14	TGTGCCAGTAGTATAGATCGGGGGTTCGGTGGCTACACCTTC	CASSIDRGFGGYTF
-	TRBV7-9	-	TRBJ2-1	16	TGTGCCAGCAGCTCAGAACGATTCCCGGGAACTGGTGAGCAGTTCTTC	CASSSERFPGTGEQFF
-	TRBV6-6	-	TRBJ2-1	14	TGTGCCAGCAGTTACGAGTCCCTCGGGGTTGAGCAGTTCTTC	CASSYESLGVEQFF
-	TRBV5-1	TRBD2	TRBJ2-3	13	TGCGCCAGCGTTCCAGCGGGGGCAGATACGCAGTATTTT	CASVPAGADTQYF
-	TRBV10-3	-	TRBJ2-7	14	TGTGCCATCAGTGAGTTAAATGTGGGTCGCGAGCAGTACTTC	CAISELNVGREQYF
-	TRBV18	-	TRBJ2-7	13	TGTGCCAGCTCCTCGACGGAAGCCTACGAGCAGTACTTC	CASSSTEAYEQYF
few	TRBV28	TRBD1	TRBJ1-5	15	TGTGCCAGCAGTGAAAACGGACAGGGCAATCAGCCCCAGCATTTT	CASSENGQGNQPQHF
-	TRBV5-1	-	TRBJ2-1	14	TGCGCCAGCAGTCAGGGCAGCTCCTACAATGAGCAGTTCTTC	CASSQGSSYNEQFF
-	TRBV20-1	TRBD1	TRBJ1-2	11	TGCAGTGCTGGACAGGTCGGTGGCTACACCTTC	CSAGQVGGYTF
-	TRBV29-1	-	TRBJ1-4	11	TGCAGCGTTGCAGGGACGGGAAAACTGTTTTTT	CSVAGTGKLFF
-	TRBV5-1	-	TRBJ2-2	15	TGCGCCAGCAGCTTGGCCGGCAGAAACACCGGGGAGCTGTTTTTT	CASSLAGRNTGELFF
-	TRBV28	-	TRBJ2-1	15	TGTGCCAGCAGTTTGGGCGGAAGCTCCTACAATGAGCAGTTCTTC	CASSLGGSSYNEQFF
-	TRBV4-2	-	TRBJ2-6	19	TGTGCCAGCAGCCCCCGGGTGCCGGGGGTAAGGAGCGGGGCCAACGTCCTGACTTTC	CASSPRVPGVRSGANVLTF
-	TRBV4-2	TRBD2	TRBJ2-3	16	TGTGCCAGCAGCCAAGTTAGCGGGAGGTTCACAGATACGCAGTATTTT	CASSQVSGRFTDTQYF
once	TRBV7-6	-	TRBJ2-1	8	TGTGCCAGCAGCTTTGCGGTCTTC	CASSFAVF
-	TRBV30	-	TRBJ2-5	11	TGTGCCTGGAGCGCTGGGGAGACCCAGTACTTC	CAWSAGETQYF
-	TRBV5-6	-	TRBJ1-3	13	TGTGCCAGCAGCTTGGGCCAGGGGAACACCATATATTTT	CASSLGQGNTIYF
-	TRBV28	-	TRBJ2-7	14	TGTGCCAGCAGTTTAGCCCAGGGTGCTAGGGAGCAGTACTTC	CASSLAQGAREQYF
-	TRBV7-2	-	TRBJ1-4	14	TGTGCCAGCAGCCCAGGGAAACTGGGAGAAAAACTGTTTTTT	CASSPGKLGEKLFF
-	TRBV7-3	-	TRBJ2-1	15	TGTGCCAGCAGCTTATTGCCGAGCTCCTACAATGAGCAGTTCTTC	CASSLLPSSYNEQFF
-	TRBV5-4	-	TRBJ1-2	16	TGTGCCAGCAGCCGAGAACCGACAGGCTATAACTATGGCTACACCTTC	CASSREPTGYNYGYTF
-	TRBV28	-	TRBJ1-5	15	TGTGCCAGCAGTGGGGGAGCGAGGGGCAATCAGCCCCAGCATTTT	CASSGGARGNQPQHF
-	TRBV5-8	TRBD1	TRBJ1-4	15	TGTGCCAGCAGCACCACACAGGGGGCAAGGGAAAAACTGTTTTTT	CASSTTQGAREKLFF
-	TRBV11-3	-	TRBJ2-5	12	TGTGCCAGCAGCTTAGGAGGACAGACCCAGTACTTC	CASSLGGQTQYF
-	TRBV9	TRBD1	TRBJ1-1	13	TGTGCCAGCAGCCGGACAGGGAACACTGAAGCTTTCTTT	CASSRTGNTEAFF
-	TRBV7-2	-	TRBJ2-7	15	TGTGCCAGCAGCTTAGCCGACGGATTATTGTACGAGCAGTACTTC	CASSLADGLLYEQYF
-	TRBV28	TRBD2	TRBJ2-7	13	TGTGCCAGCAGTCTAGCGGGGCCCTACGAGCAGTACTTC	CASSLAGPYEQYF
-	TRBV30	-	TRBJ1-3	14	TGTGCCTGGAGACTCTTCAGTAGGGGAAACACCATATATTTT	CAWRLFSRGNTIYF
-	TRBV6-5	TRBD1	TRBJ1-2	14	TGTGCCAGCAGTTTGGCCGGGACAGGGGATGGCTACACCTTC	CASSLAGTGDGYTF
-	TRBV15	TRBD1	TRBJ1-4	17	TGTGCCACTGAAAGAGGACAGGGGGCAGACGGGCATGAAAAACTGTTTTTT	CATERGQGADGHEKLFF
few	TRBV11-2	-	TRBJ2-1	12	TGTGCCAGCAGCTTAGATGTTGTGGTGCAGTTCTTC	CASSLDVVVQFF
-	TRBV7-6	-	TRBJ2-2	17	TGTGCCAGCAGCTTAGGAGGAGGGGCGGGGAACACCGGGGAGCTGTTTTTT	CASSLGGGAGNTGELFF
-	TRBV7-9	TRBD1	TRBJ2-1	15	TGTGCCAGCAGCACCGACAGGGGGTACCTCAATGAGCAGTTCTTC	CASSTDRGYLNEQFF
-	TRBV19	-	TRBJ1-5	14	TGTGCCAGTAAGTCCGGGACGGGAATCCAGCCCCAGCATTTT	CASKSGTGIQPQHF
-	TRBV5-1	-	TRBJ1-1	15	TGCGCCAGCAGTTCCGCAAGGACAGCGAACACTGAAGCTTTCTTT	CASSSARTANTEAFF
-	TRBV5-1	-	TRBJ2-7	14	TGCGCCAGCAGCCCCCCGGGACTTTCATACGAGCAGTACTTC	CASSPPGLSYEQYF
-	TRBV18	TRBD1	TRBJ1-4	15	TGTGCCAGCTCGCAGACAGGGGCCCTAAATGAAAAACTGTTTTTT	CASSQTGALNEKLFF
-	TRBV27	-	TRBJ1-1	14	TGTGCCAGCAGTCCTGTTCCTAAGGCCACTGAAGCTTTCTTT	CASSPVPKATEAFF
-	TRBV4-2	-	TRBJ1-1	14	TGTGCCAGCAGCCAAGATGGCGGGAACACTGAAGCTTTCTTT	CASSQDGGNTEAFF
-	TRBV5-4	-	TRBJ1-3	11	TGTGCCAGCAGTTCTGGAAACACCATATATTTT	CASSSGNTIYF
-	TRBV5-1	TRBD2	TRBJ2-5	16	TGCGCCAGCAGCTTGGCTCTCCTAGCGGGTGGGGAGACCCAGTACTTC	CASSLALLAGGETQYF
-	TRBV10-3	-	TRBJ2-5	13	TGTGCCATCAGTGAGTCGAGGTCGGAGACCCAGTACTTC	CAISESRSETQYF
-	TRBV7-8	-	TRBJ1-1	14	TGTGCCAGCAGCCGACAAGTATTGAACACTGAAGCTTTCTTT	CASSRQVLNTEAFF
once	TRBV27	TRBD1	TRBJ1-2	20	TGTGCCAGCAGTTTAGGCGTGTGGGCTAGGACAGGGGGCAAGAACTATGGCTACACCTTC	CASSLGVWARTGGKNYGYTF
-	TRBV6-6	TRBD1	TRBJ1-1	14	TGTGCCAGCAGTCCACGGACAGGGTGGGAAGGTGCTTTCTTT	CASSPRTGWEGAFF
-	TRBV9	-	TRBJ2-5	14	TGTGCCAGCAGCGCCGGGGGAAGAGAAGAGACCCAGTACTTC	CASSAGGREETQYF
-	TRBV7-2	-	TRBJ2-5	13	TGTGCCAGCAGCTTGGGGCCCAAAGAGACCCAGTACTTC	CASSLGPKETQYF
-	TRBV5-1	TRBD1	TRBJ1-1	13	TGCGCCAGCATCCCACCAGGGGGGACTGAAGCTTTCTTT	CASIPPGGTEAFF
-	TRBV6-1	-	TRBJ2-7	15	TGTGCCAGCAGCCCTGGACGGGGACTGACCTACGAGCAGTACTTC	CASSPGRGLTYEQYF